This entry lists 2 T cell receptor beta chains sequenced from one sample in a study of memory CD4+ T cells and cytomegalovirus serostatus. Sequencing was performed with immunoSEQ multiplex PCR; in TCRdb, only in-frame clones are kept and a portion is missing. The sample yields about 59,000 clones, about 81% seen once. Single viable CD3+CD4+CD8-CD45RO+ cells were sorted as the memory CD4+ T cells. The sequencing sample was made of memory CD4+ T cells from blood. The receptors here all came from an adult in good health and CMV-seronegative.

The chain uses TRBV12-5 and TRBJ1-5; D gene ambiguous. The CDR3 is made up of 13 amino acids. The V and J ends lost 2 bases and 4 bases respectively, with 6 bases between them. CDR1 is LGHNT, CDR2 FRNRAP, per germline. Here the CDR3 reads CASGLRSNQPQHF. The CDR3 DNA follows: TGTGCTAGTGGTTTGAGGAGTAATCAGCCCCAGCATTTT.

The rearrangement links TRBV9 to TRBJ2-7; 8 nucleotides agree with TRBD1. From germline, CDR1 is SGDLS and CDR2 YYNGEE. CDR3 length equals 14 residues. CDR3 DNA sequence: TGTGCGAGAAAGAACAGGGGGATCGTCTACGAGCAGTACTTC. Translation gives CARKNRGIVYEQYF.